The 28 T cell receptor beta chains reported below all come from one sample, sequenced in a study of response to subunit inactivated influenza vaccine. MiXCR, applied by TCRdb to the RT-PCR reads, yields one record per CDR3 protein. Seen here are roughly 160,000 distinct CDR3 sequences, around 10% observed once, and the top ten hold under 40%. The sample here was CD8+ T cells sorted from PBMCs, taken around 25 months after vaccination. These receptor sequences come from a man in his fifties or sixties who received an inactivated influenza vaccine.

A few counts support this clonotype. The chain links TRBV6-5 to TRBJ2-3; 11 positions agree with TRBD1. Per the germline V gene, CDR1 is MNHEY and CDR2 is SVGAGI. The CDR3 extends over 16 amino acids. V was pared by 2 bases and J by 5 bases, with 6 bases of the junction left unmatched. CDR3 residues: CASSYLGQGARDTQYF. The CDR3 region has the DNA TGTGCCAGCAGTTACCTTGGACAGGGGGCTAGAGATACGCAGTATTTT.

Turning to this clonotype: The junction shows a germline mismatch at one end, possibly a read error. CDR3 loop: CASSLDPTGELFF. The CDR3 DNA is TGTGCTAGCAGCCTTGACCCTACCGGGGAGCTGTTTTTT. This chain uses TRBV7-7 with TRBJ2-2, with no clear D. The CDR3 loop spans 13 amino acids. The germline gives CDR1 SSHAT, CDR2 FNYEAQ (reference sequence).

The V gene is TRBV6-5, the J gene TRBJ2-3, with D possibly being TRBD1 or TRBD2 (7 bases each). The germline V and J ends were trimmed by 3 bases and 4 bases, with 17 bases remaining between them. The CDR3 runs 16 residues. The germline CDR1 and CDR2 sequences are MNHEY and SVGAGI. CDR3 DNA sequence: TGTGCCAGCAGTTATGGTTCAGGGGGGGCCGCAGATACGCAGTATTTT. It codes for CASSYGSGGAADTQYF.

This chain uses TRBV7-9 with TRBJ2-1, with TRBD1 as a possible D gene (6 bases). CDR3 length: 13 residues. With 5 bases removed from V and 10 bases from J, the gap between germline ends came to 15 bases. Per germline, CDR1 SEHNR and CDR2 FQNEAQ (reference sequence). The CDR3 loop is CASSTGQIKEQFF. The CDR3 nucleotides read TGTGCCAGCAGCACCGGACAGATTAAGGAGCAGTTCTTC.

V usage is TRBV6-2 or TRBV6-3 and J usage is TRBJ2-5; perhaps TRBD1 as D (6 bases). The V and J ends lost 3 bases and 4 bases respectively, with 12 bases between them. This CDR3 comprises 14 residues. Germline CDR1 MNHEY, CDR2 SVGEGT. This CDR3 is CASSYTVGGETQYF. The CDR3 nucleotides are TGTGCCAGCAGTTATACCGTAGGGGGAGAGACCCAGTACTTC.

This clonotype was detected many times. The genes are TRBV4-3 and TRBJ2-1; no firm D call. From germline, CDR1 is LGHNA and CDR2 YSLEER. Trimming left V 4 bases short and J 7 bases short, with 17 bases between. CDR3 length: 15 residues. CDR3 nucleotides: TGCGCCAGCAGCCGGAAGACGGGCTCATCGAATGAGCAGTTCTTC. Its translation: CASSRKTGSSNEQFF.

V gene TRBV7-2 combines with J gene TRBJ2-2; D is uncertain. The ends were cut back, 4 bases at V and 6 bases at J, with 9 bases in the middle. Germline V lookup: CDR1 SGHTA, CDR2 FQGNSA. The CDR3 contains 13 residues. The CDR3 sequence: CASSSRFAGELFF. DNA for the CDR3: TGTGCCAGCAGCTCCCGCTTCGCCGGGGAGCTGTTTTTT. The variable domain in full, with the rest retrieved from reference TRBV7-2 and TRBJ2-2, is GAGVSQSPSNKVTEKGKDVELRCDPISGHTALYWYRQSLGQGLEFLIYFQGNSAPDKSGLPSDRFSAERTGGSVSTLTIQRTQQEDSAVYLCASSSRFAGELFFGEGSRLTVL.

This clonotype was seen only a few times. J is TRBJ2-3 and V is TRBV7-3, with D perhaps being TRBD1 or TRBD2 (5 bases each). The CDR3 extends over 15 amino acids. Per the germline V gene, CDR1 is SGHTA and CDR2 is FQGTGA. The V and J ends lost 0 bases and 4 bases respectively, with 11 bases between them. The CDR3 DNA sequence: TGTGCCAGCAGCTTAACTGAGGGGTATGCAGATACGCAGTATTTT. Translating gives CASSLTEGYADTQYF. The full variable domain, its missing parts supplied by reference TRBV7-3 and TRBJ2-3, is GAGVSQTPSNKVTEKGKYVELRCDPISGHTALYWYRQSLGQGPEFLIYFQGTGAADDSGLPNDRFFAVRPEGSVSTLKIQRTERGDSAVYLCASSLTEGYADTQYFGPGTRLTVL.

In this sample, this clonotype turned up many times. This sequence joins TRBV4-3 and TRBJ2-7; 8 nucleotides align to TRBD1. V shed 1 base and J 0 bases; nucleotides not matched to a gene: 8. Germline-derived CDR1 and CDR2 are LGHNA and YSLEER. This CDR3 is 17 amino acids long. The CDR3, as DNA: TGCGCCAGCAGCCAAGGTTCTCGGGACAGGAGCTCCTACGAGCAGTACTTC. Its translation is CASSQGSRDRSSYEQYF.

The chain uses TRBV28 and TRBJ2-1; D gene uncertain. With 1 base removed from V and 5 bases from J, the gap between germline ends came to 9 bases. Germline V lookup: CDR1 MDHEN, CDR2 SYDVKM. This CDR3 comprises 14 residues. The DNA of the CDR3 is TGTGCCAGCAGTTTATTTTCCGAGCACAATGAGCAGTTCTTC. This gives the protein CASSLFSEHNEQFF.

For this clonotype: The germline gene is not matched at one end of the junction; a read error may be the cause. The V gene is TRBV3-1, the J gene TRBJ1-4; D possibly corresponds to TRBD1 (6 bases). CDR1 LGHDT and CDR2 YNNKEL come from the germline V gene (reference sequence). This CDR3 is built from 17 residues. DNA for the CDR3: TGTGCCAACAGCCAAGAGAGCCTACAGGGCTCTAATGAAAAACTGTTTTTT. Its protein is CANSQESLQGSNEKLFF. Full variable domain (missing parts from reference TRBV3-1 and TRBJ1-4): DTAVSQTPKYLVTQMGNDKSIKCEQNLGHDTMYWYKQDSKKFLKIMFSYNNKELIINETVPNRFSPKSPDKAHLNLHINSLELGDSAVYFCANSQESLQGSNEKLFFGSGTQLSVL.

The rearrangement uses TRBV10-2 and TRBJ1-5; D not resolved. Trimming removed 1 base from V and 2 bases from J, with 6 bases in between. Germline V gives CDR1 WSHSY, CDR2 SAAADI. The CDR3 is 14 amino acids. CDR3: CASSELGGNQPQHF. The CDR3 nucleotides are TGCGCCAGCAGTGAGTTGGGAGGCAATCAGCCCCAGCATTTT.

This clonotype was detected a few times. CDR3 amino acids: CASSYRTSGGAFVYNEQFF. Written as DNA, the CDR3 is TGTGCCAGCAGTTATAGGACTAGCGGGGGGGCCTTTGTTTACAATGAGCAGTTCTTC. The genes are TRBV28 and TRBJ2-1; 15 bases agree with TRBD2. The trim removed 4 bases at V and 4 bases at J, leaving 11 bases unmatched. Germline assignment: CDR1 MDHEN and CDR2 SYDVKM. The CDR3 is 19 residues long.

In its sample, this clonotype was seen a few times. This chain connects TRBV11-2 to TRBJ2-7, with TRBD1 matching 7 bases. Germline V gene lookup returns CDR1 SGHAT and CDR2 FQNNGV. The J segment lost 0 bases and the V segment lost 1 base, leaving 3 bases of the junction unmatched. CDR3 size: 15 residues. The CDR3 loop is CASSLAWDSSYEQYF. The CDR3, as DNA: TGTGCCAGCAGCTTAGCTTGGGACAGCTCCTACGAGCAGTACTTC.

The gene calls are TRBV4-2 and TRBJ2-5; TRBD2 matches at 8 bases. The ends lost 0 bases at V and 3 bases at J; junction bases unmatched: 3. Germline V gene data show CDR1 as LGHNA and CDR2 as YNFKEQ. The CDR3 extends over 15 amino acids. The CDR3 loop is CASSQDFSGEETQYF. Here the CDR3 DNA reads TGTGCCAGCAGCCAAGATTTTAGCGGGGAAGAGACCCAGTACTTC.

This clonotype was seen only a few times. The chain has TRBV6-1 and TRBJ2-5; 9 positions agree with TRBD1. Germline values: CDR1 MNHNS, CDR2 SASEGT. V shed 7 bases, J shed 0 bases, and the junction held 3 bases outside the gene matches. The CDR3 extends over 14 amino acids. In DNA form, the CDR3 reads TGTGCCAGCAAAGACAGGGGGTACCAAGAGACCCAGTACTTC. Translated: CASKDRGYQETQYF.

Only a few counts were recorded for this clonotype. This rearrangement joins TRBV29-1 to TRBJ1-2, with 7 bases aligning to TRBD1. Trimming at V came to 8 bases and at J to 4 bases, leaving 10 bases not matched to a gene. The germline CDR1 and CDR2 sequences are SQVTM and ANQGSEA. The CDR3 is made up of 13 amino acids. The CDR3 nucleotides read TGCAGCTCCAGGGGGACAGACCCCTATGGCTACACCTTC. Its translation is CSSRGTDPYGYTF.

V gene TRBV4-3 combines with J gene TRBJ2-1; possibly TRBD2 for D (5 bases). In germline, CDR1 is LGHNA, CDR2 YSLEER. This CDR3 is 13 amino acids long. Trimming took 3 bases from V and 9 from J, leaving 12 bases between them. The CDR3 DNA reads TGCGCCAGCAGCCAGGTTCTAGCCGGTGAGCAGTTCTTC. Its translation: CASSQVLAGEQFF.

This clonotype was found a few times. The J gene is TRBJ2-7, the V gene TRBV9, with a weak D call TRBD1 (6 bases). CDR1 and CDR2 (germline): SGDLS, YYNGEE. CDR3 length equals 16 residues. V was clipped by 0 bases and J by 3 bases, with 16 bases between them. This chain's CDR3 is CASSVGSQGPYYEQYF. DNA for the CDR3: TGTGCCAGCAGCGTAGGGAGCCAGGGGCCTTACTACGAGCAGTACTTC.

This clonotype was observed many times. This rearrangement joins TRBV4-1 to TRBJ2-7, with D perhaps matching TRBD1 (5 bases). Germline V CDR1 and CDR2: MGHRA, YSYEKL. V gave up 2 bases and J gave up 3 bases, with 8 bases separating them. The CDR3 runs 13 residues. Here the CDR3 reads CASSQPTGYEQYF. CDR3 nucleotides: TGCGCCAGCAGCCAACCTACAGGCTACGAGCAGTACTTC.

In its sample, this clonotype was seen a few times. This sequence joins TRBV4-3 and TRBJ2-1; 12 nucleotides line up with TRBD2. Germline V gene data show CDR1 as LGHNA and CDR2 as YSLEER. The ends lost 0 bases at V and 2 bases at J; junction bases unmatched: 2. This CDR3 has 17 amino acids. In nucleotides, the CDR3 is TGCGCCAGCAGCCAAGATTGGACTAGCGGGACCTACAATGAGCAGTTCTTC. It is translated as CASSQDWTSGTYNEQFF.

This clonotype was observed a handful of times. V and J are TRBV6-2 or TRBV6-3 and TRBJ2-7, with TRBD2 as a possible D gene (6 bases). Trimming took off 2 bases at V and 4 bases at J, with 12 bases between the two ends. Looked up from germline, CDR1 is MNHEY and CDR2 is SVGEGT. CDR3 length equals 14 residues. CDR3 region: CASSYMGGRYEQYF. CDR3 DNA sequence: TGTGCCAGCAGTTACATGGGGGGTCGGTACGAGCAGTACTTC.

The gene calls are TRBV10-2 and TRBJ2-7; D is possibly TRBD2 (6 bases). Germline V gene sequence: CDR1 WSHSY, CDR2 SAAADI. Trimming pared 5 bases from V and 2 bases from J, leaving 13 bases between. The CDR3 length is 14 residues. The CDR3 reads CASSRSRGPYEQYF. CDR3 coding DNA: TGCGCCAGCAGTCGTTCGCGGGGACCCTACGAGCAGTACTTC.

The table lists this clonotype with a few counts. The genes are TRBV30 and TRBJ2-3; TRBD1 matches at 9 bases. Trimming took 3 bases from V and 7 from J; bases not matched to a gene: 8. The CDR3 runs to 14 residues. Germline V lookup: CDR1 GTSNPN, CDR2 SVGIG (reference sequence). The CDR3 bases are TGTGCCTGGAGCGCGGGACAGGGAGTTAATACGCAGTATTTT. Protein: CAWSAGQGVNTQYF. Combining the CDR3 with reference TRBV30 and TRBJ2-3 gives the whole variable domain SQTIHQWPATLVQPVGSPLSLECTVEGTSNPNLYWYRQAAGRGLQLLFYSVGIGQISSEVPQNLSASRPQDRQFILSSKKLLLSDSGFYLCAWSAGQGVNTQYFGPGTRLTVL.

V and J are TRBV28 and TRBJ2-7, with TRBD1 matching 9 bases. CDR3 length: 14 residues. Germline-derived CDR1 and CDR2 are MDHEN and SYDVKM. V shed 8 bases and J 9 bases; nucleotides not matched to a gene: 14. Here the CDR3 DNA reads TGTGCCAGCGGAGATTGGACAGGGGTAGGGGGGCAGTACTTC. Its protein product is CASGDWTGVGGQYF.

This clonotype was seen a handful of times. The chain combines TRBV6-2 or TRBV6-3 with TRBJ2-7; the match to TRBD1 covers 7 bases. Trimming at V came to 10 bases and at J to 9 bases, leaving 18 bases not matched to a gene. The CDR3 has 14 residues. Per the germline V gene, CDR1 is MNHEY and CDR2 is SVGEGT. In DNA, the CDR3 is TGTGCCACCGCACCTGGGGACAGCGGACGACCGCAGTACTTC. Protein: CATAPGDSGRPQYF.

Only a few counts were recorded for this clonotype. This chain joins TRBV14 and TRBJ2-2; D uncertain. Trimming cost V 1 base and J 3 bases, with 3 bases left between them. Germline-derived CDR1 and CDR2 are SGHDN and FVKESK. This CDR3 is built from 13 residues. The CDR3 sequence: CASSQGYTGELFF. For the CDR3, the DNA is TGTGCCAGCAGCCAAGGTTACACCGGGGAGCTGTTTTTT.

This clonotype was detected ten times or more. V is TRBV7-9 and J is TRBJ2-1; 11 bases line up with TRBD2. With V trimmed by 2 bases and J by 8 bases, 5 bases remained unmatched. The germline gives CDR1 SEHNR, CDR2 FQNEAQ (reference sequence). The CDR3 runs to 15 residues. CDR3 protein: CASSLRLAGGDEQFF. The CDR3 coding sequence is TGTGCCAGCAGCTTAAGGCTAGCGGGAGGCGATGAGCAGTTCTTC.